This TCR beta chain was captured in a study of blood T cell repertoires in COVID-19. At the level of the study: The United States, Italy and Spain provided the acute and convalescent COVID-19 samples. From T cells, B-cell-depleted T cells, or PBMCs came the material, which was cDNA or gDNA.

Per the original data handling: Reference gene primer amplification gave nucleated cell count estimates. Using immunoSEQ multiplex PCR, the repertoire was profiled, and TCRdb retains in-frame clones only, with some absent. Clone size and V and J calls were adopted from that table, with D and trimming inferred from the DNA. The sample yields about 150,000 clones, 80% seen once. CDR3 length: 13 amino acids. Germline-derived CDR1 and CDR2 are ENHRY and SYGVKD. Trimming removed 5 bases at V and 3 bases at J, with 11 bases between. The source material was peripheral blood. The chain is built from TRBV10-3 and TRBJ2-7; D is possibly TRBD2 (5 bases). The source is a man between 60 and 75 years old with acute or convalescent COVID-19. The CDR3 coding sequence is TGTGCCATCAGTAGGGAGCCTATCTACGAGCAGTACTTC. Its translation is CAISREPIYEQYF.